The TCR beta chain described here comes from a study of blood T cell repertoires in COVID-19. For the study at large: Sites across the United States, Italy and Spain contributed samples from acute and convalescent COVID-19. T cells, B-cell-depleted T cells, or PBMCs supplied cDNA or gDNA.

Source study methods: Amplification of reference gene primers was used by the study to estimate nucleated cell counts. Here immunoSEQ multiplex PCR was the method, and the copy in TCRdb shows in-frame clones only, minus some. The V and J calls and clone size were taken over from that table, and D and trimming were inferred from the DNA. The data show more than 250,000 clones, about 85% seen once. Participants reported their clinical history, and cohort assignment relied on those reports. This clone was observed once. CDR1 is SEHNR and CDR2 is FQNEAQ in the germline V gene (reference sequence). With 4 bases clipped from V and 2 bases from J, the junction kept 11 bases outside the gene matches. The CDR3 is 17 amino acids.

The rearrangement links TRBV7-9 to TRBJ2-5, with 9 bases fitting TRBD2. The sample taken for sequencing was PBMCs or T cells enriched from blood (not recorded which). The sequence came from a woman aged 25-40 years who had recovered from COVID-19. CDR3 loop: CASSYPRGGAGQETQYF. CDR3 sequence (DNA): TGTGCCAGCAGCTATCCGCGGGGGGGAGCAGGGCAAGAGACCCAGTACTTC.